These 12 T cell receptor beta chains were sequenced from one sample in a study of cytomegalovirus exposure and HLA in healthy donors. This PCR relied on a set of 60 Vbeta primers and 13 Jbeta primers. Libraries were prepared by immunoSEQ multiplex PCR; TCRdb keeps only in-frame clonotypes and omits some of them. Counted here are 150,000 or so clones, 50% to 75% occurring once; the ten biggest clones make up under 3%. Sequencing input: PBMCs. These receptors came from a woman aged 25 to 39 in good health and CMV-seropositive.

The CDR3 DNA is TGTGCCAGCAGCTCCCTCAGACAGGTGATAAGGGGCTACACCTTC. It codes for CASSSLRQVIRGYTF. The chain has TRBV7-8 and TRBJ1-2; a weak D match, TRBD1 (6 bases). V was trimmed by 4 bases and J by 8 bases, leaving 20 bases between them. This CDR3 is 15 amino acids long. Germline V gene sequence: CDR1 SGHVS, CDR2 FQNEAQ.

V and J are TRBV7-2 and TRBJ2-7; weak D call: TRBD1 (5 bases). The CDR3 is 14 amino acids. V was trimmed by 1 base and J by 2 bases, leaving 9 bases between them. Looked up from germline, CDR1 is SGHTA and CDR2 is FQGNSA. The CDR3 sequence is CASSLDLRAYEQYF. CDR3 DNA sequence: TGTGCCAGCAGCTTAGATCTCAGGGCCTACGAGCAGTACTTC.

The chain combines TRBV5-6 with TRBJ1-1; 8 bases line up with TRBD1. Germline V CDR1 and CDR2: SGHDT, YYEEEE. With V trimmed by 2 bases and J by 12 bases, 15 bases remained unmatched. The CDR3 consists of 15 residues. CDR3 DNA: TGTGCCAGCAGCTTAGCTACGCCGGGACAGGTGCCAACTTTCTTT. This sequence encodes CASSLATPGQVPTFF.

This chain uses TRBV7-6 with TRBJ2-2; D perhaps matches TRBD1 (6 bases). Trimming took off 7 bases at V and 7 bases at J, with 13 bases between the two ends. The CDR3 runs 13 residues. Per germline, CDR1 SGHVS and CDR2 FNYEAQ. In nucleotides, the CDR3 is TGTGCCAGCAAAAACAGGGCGGACGGGGAGCTGTTTTTT. Protein: CASKNRADGELFF.

The genes are TRBV7-2 and TRBJ1-2; tentative D call: TRBD1 (6 bases). The V end lost 0 bases, the J end lost 6 bases, and 17 bases lay between the germline ends. CDR3 length equals 16 residues. Germline-derived CDR1 and CDR2 are SGHTA and FQGNSA. CDR3 DNA sequence: TGTGCCAGCAGCTTAGCCAGGACAGCCTCCCGCGATGGCTACACCTTC. It codes for CASSLARTASRDGYTF.

CDR3 amino acids: CASSVGQYQETQYF. The CDR3 DNA sequence: TGTGCCAGCAGTGTGGGACAATACCAAGAGACCCAGTACTTC. J is TRBJ2-5 and V is TRBV2, with D maybe TRBD1 (6 bases). The CDR3 is 14 residues long. CDR1 is SNHLY and CDR2 is FYNNEI in the germline V gene. V shed 4 bases and J shed 0 bases, with 9 bases lying between them. Full variable domain (rest looked up from reference TRBV2 and TRBJ2-5): EPEVTQTPSHQVTQMGQEVILRCVPISNHLYFYWYRQILGQKVEFLVSFYNNEISEKSEIFDDQFSVERPDGSNFTLKIRSTKLEDSAMYFCASSVGQYQETQYFGPGTRLLVL.

As to this clone: Lacking the conserved final phenylalanine or tryptophan, this CDR3 likely reflects a read error. The gene calls are TRBV5-1 and TRBJ1-6, with D possibly matching TRBD1 (5 bases). Germline V gene lookup returns CDR1 SGHRS and CDR2 YFSETQ. V lost 0 bases and J 14 bases, leaving 15 bases between the germline ends. This CDR3 comprises 14 residues. The CDR3 DNA reads as TGCGCCAGCAGCTTGGAGCCGGTTTCACAGGCCCTCCACCTT. Residues: CASSLEPVSQALHL.

The rearrangement links TRBV6-5 to TRBJ1-1; 9 nucleotides agree with TRBD1. The CDR3 runs to 15 residues. Germline V CDR1 and CDR2: MNHEY, SVGAGI. V dropped 2 bases and J dropped 1; count of bases not matched to a gene: 2. CDR3 sequence: CASSYPGQGNTEAFF. The CDR3 DNA sequence: TGTGCCAGCAGTTACCCGGGACAGGGGAACACTGAAGCTTTCTTT.

The rearrangement joins TRBV29-1 to TRBJ1-1; maybe TRBD1 (6 bases). Trimming took off 0 bases at V and 4 bases at J, with 15 bases between the two ends. Germline assignment: CDR1 SQVTM and CDR2 ANQGSEA. There are 15 residues in the CDR3. CDR3 loop: CSVEDLQGQGTEAFF. For the CDR3, the DNA is TGCAGCGTTGAAGATCTCCAGGGGCAAGGCACTGAAGCTTTCTTT.

V and J are TRBV19 and TRBJ2-3; 9 bases are a match to TRBD1. Germline CDR1 reads LNHDA; CDR2 reads SQIVND (reference sequence). V was pared by 7 bases and J by 2 bases, with 7 bases of the junction left unmatched. The length of the CDR3 is 15 residues. CDR3 nucleotide sequence: TGTGCCAGTACACCGGACAGGGGTGACACAGATACGCAGTATTTT. It encodes CASTPDRGDTDTQYF.

The chain joins TRBV2 to TRBJ1-2; 7 bases map to TRBD1. The CDR3 is 14 amino acids. Per germline, CDR1 SNHLY and CDR2 FYNNEI. V lost 4 bases, J lost 8 bases, and 10 bases stayed unmatched. CDR3 sequence (DNA): TGTGCCAGCAGTGGGCCAGGCCAGGGGGAGGGCTACACCTTC. Residues: CASSGPGQGEGYTF. The entire variable domain, with the rest obtained from reference TRBV2 and TRBJ1-2, is as follows: EPEVTQTPSHQVTQMGQEVILRCVPISNHLYFYWYRQILGQKVEFLVSFYNNEISEKSEIFDDQFSVERPDGSNFTLKIRSTKLEDSAMYFCASSGPGQGEGYTFGSGTRLTVV.

In this sample, this clone turned up once. The V and J genes are TRBV15 and TRBJ1-2, with unresolved D. The CDR3 runs 14 residues. Between the trimmed V and J ends, which lost 5 bases and 2 bases, there was a span of 12 bases. Germline values: CDR1 LNHNV, CDR2 YYDKDF (reference sequence). The CDR3 loop reads CATSFAGGNYGYTF. In nucleotides, the CDR3 is TGTGCCACCAGCTTTGCCGGAGGGAACTATGGCTACACCTTC.